This TCR beta chain was documented in a study of CD8+CD57+ T cells in acquired aplastic anemia. Overall study context: Sorted CD4+ and CD8+ cells gave an average of approximately 3.1 ug of DNA.

Study-level results: Researchers report that fewer than 30 CD8+ CDR3 sequences appeared in both patients and controls.

The study profiled TCR beta VDJ and CDR3 using genomic DNA as template. TCRdb processed the reads anew with MiXCR; each CDR3 protein has one entry. This sample has some 220,000 distinct CDR3 sequences, with 30% to 35% found just once. The CDR3 runs to 14 residues. V was cut by 1 base and J by 3 bases, with 9 bases left in between. Germline-derived CDR1 and CDR2 are LGHNA and YNFKEQ. This clonotype has ten or more counts. The antigen is undetermined. The sample comprised sorted CD4+, CD8+, or CD8+CD57+ T cells (not recorded which) from PBMCs. The rearrangement links TRBV4-2 to TRBJ1-1; no definite D call. This TCR derives from a human donor in good health, serving as a control. The CDR3 here is CASSQVMRDTEAFF. In nucleotides, the CDR3 is TGTGCCAGCAGCCAAGTTATGAGGGACACTGAAGCTTTCTTT.